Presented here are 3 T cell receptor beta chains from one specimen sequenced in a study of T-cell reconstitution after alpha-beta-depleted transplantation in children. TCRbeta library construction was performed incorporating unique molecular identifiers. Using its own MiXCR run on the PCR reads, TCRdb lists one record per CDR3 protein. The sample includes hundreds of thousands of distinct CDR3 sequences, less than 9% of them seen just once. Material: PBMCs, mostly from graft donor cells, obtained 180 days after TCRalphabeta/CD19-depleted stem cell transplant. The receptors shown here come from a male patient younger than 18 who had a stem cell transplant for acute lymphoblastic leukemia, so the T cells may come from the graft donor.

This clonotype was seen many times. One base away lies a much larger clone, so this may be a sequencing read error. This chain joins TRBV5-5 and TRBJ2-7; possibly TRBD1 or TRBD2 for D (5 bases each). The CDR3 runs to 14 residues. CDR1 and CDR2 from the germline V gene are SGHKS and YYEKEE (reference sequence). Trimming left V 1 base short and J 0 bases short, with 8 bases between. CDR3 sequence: CASSLWGSSYEQYF. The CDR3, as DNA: TGTGCCAGCAGCTTGTGGGGGAGCTCCTACGAGCAGTACTTC.

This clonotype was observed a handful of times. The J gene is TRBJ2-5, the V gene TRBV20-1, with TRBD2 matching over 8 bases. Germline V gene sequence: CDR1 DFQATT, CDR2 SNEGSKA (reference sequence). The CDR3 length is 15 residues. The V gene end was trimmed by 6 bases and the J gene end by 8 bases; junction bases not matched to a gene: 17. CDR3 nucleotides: TGCAGTGCCCTCCCCCTAGCGGGTACCCGGGATACCCAGTACTTC. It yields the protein CSALPLAGTRDTQYF.

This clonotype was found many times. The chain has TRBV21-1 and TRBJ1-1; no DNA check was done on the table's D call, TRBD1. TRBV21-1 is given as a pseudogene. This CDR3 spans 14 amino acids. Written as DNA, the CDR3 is TGTGCCAGCAGCAGATCTAGGCAGGGGACTGAAGCTTTCTTT. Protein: CASSRSRQGTEAFF.